The 2 T cell receptor beta chains presented below share a single source sample, sequenced in a study of cytomegalovirus exposure and HLA in healthy donors. PCR amplification relied on 60 Vbeta primers (plus 13 Jbeta primers). The data were produced by immunoSEQ multiplex PCR, yet TCRdb's version contains in-frame clones alone and is incomplete. Among some 200,000 clones listed, 80% to 85% were seen once. What was sequenced was PBMCs. The receptor source for this set is a man aged 45-65 years in good health and CMV-seronegative.

For this clone: The germline gene is not matched at one end of the junction; a read error may be the cause. The gene calls are TRBV28 and TRBJ2-1; 7 nucleotides match TRBD2. Looked up from germline, CDR1 is MDHEN and CDR2 is SYDVKM. This CDR3 has 15 residues. In DNA, the CDR3 is TGTGCCAGCAGTTCCCCGGGAGCGGGGATTCAATTCTTGGTCTTC. Its translation: CASSSPGAGIQFLVF.

DNA for the CDR3: TGTGCCAGCTCACCCCCTGAGTTGCGGGCAGAAAAACTGTTTTTT. Its translation: CASSPPELRAEKLFF. This chain uses TRBV18 with TRBJ1-4; D uncertain. This CDR3 region has 15 residues. Between the trimmed V and J ends, which lost 3 bases and 8 bases, there was a span of 16 bases. CDR1 is KGHSH and CDR2 is LQKENI in the germline V gene.